Each of the 10 T cell receptor beta chains below was sequenced from the same sample in a study of T-cell memory formation after mild COVID-19. From the 5' RACE reads, TCRdb called clonotypes with MiXCR, one entry per CDR3 protein. The table lists approximately 300,000 distinct CDR3 sequences, just under 20% of them singletons. The sequenced material came from PBMCs or a T cell subset sorted from them (not recorded which). The receptors were sampled from a man in his late teens or twenties who had mild COVID-19 (a few samples of this study predate the infection). Cell type and time point are not known.

A few counts support this clonotype. This rearrangement joins TRBV7-9 to TRBJ2-1; D not resolved. V was pared by 1 base and J by 6 bases, with 16 bases between. Germline V gene data show CDR1 as SEHNR and CDR2 as FQNEAQ (reference sequence). This CDR3 comprises 16 residues. The CDR3 DNA is TGTGCCAGCAGCTTAGAAGCACTTAACCTACGCAATGAGCAGTTCTTC. Encoded protein: CASSLEALNLRNEQFF.

This chain uses TRBV4-1 with TRBJ2-3; the match to TRBD2 covers 11 bases. The CDR3 sequence is 16 residues long. Germline trimming cut 0 bases from V and 6 bases from J; bases unmatched to any gene: 5. Looked up from germline, CDR1 is MGHRA and CDR2 is YSYEKL. The CDR3 DNA sequence: TGCGCCAGCAGCCAAGATAGCGGGGGGGCCTGGGATACGCAGTATTTT. Translating it yields CASSQDSGGAWDTQYF.

This chain connects TRBV5-6 to TRBJ2-7; 8 nucleotides match TRBD1. CDR1 and CDR2 from the germline V gene are SGHDT and YYEEEE. The CDR3 runs to 12 residues. J lost 5 bases, V lost 5 bases, and 3 bases had no gene match. CDR3: CASRAGGDEQYV. CDR3 DNA: TGTGCCAGCAGGGCAGGGGGCGACGAGCAGTACGTC.

The table lists this clonotype with a few counts. This sequence joins TRBV10-2 and TRBJ2-3, with 11 bases aligning to TRBD2. This CDR3 is 13 amino acids long. Germline trimming cut 6 bases from V and 6 bases from J; bases unmatched to any gene: 2. Germline V lookup: CDR1 WSHSY, CDR2 SAAADI. CDR3 region: CASRVAGGDTQYF. The CDR3 bases are TGCGCCAGCAGGGTAGCGGGGGGGGATACGCAGTATTTT.

The chain joins TRBV5-6 to TRBJ1-2; no firm D call. Trimming removed 0 bases from V and 4 bases from J, with 7 bases in between. Germline V CDR1 and CDR2: SGHDT, YYEEEE. The CDR3 sequence is 13 residues long. The CDR3 sequence: CASSLDSPYGYTF. CDR3 sequence (DNA): TGTGCCAGCAGCTTGGACTCCCCCTATGGCTACACCTTC.

The V and J genes are TRBV24-1 and TRBJ2-1; 7 positions match TRBD1. The CDR3 contains 15 residues. Germline CDR1 is KGHDR and CDR2 is SFDVKD. The trim removed 3 bases at V and 6 bases at J, leaving 7 bases unmatched. The CDR3 is CATSDQQGRGNEQFF. The CDR3 nucleotides read TGTGCCACCAGTGATCAACAGGGGAGAGGCAATGAGCAGTTCTTC.

The chain has TRBV7-3 and TRBJ2-2; 12 bases agree with TRBD1. CDR3 length equals 18 residues. Germline V gives CDR1 SGHTA, CDR2 FQGTGA. The V and J ends lost 1 base and 4 bases, in that order; junction bases with no gene match: 7. The CDR3 region is CASSLRGQGASGTGELFF. For the CDR3, the DNA is TGTGCCAGCAGCTTAAGGGGACAGGGGGCGAGTGGCACCGGGGAGCTGTTTTTT.

This clonotype has only a few counts. CDR3 sequence: CASSFLGMKETQYF. The CDR3 region has the DNA TGTGCCAGCAGTTTTCTGGGCATGAAAGAGACCCAGTACTTC. This chain connects TRBV28 to TRBJ2-5; D unresolved. Germline CDR1 is MDHEN and CDR2 is SYDVKM. V lost 3 bases and J 3 bases, leaving 11 bases between the germline ends. The CDR3 is 14 residues long. Drawing the rest from reference TRBV28 and TRBJ2-5, the complete variable domain is DVKVTQSSRYLVKRTGEKVFLECVQDMDHENMFWYRQDPGLGLRLIYFSYDVKMKEKGDIPEGYSVSREKKERFSLILESASTNQTSMYLCASSFLGMKETQYFGPGTRLLVL.

The CDR3 region has the DNA TGTGCCAGCAGTTGGGGTTCTGGAAACACCATATATTTT. The encoded protein is CASSWGSGNTIYF. V usage is TRBV12-3 or TRBV12-4 and J usage is TRBJ1-3; D ambiguous. Trimming removed 4 bases at V and 1 base at J, with 5 bases between. There are 13 residues in the CDR3.

In nucleotides, the CDR3 is TGTGCCAGCAGCCAAGAAGTAGCAGCAACCGGGGAGCTGTTTTTT. Translating gives CASSQEVAATGELFF. V is TRBV3-1 and J is TRBJ2-2; D ambiguous. V gave up 0 bases and J gave up 5 bases, with 10 bases separating them. Germline CDR1 is LGHDT and CDR2 is YNNKEL (reference sequence). The CDR3 consists of 15 residues.